This TCR beta chain was found in a study of T cells in localized non-small cell lung cancer. Broader study findings: Across samples, adjacent lung featured a median 57 of the top 100 tumor clones. Since sequencing was restricted to only one region of the tumor, intratumor heterogeneity remains a possibility. The study linked higher blood T cell density to longer overall survival. Uninvolved adjacent lung showed higher T cell clonality than tumor.

The CDR3 loop spans 13 amino acids. V shed 5 bases and J shed 5 bases, with 13 bases lying between them. Germline-derived CDR1 and CDR2 are SGHRS and YFSETQ. On this clone: The antigen remains undetermined.

Clones were sequenced by immunoSEQ multiplex PCR, and TCRdb holds only the in-frame ones, with some missing. The sample has 75,000 to 80,000 clones, 70% to 90% seen once. The chain carries TRBV5-1 and TRBJ2-5; D perhaps matches TRBD2 (5 bases). Sample: peripheral blood, taken before any cancer treatment. The sequence derives from a woman between 35 and 75 years old with stage I squamous cell lung carcinoma. In DNA, the CDR3 is TGCGCCAGCAGTGCAAGAACGGGGGAGACCCAGTACTTC. Protein product: CASSARTGETQYF.